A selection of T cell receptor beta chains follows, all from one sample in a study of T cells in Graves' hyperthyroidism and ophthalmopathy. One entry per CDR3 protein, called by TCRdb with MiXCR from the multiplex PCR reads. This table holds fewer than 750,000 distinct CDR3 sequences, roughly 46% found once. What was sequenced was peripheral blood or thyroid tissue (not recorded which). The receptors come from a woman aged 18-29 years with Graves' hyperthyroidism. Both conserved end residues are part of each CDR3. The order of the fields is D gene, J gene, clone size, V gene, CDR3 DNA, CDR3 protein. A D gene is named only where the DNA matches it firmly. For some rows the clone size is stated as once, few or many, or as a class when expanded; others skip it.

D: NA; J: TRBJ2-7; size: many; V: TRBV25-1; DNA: TGTGCCAGCAGTGGGAACTTTGACAGGAACGGGTTCGACGAGCAGTACTTC; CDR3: CASSGNFDRNGFDEQYF
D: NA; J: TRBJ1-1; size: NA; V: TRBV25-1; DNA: NA; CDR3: CASSIYLCSVVAGLTEAFF
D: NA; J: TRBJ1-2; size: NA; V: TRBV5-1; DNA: TGCGCCAGCAGCCCCGAGCCGGGTGGGTATGGCTACACCTTC; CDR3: CASSPEPGGYGYTF
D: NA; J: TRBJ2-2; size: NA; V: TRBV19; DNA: TGTGCCAGTAGTATTCCCCTAGGGGCGAACACCGGGGAGCTGTTTTTT; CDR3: CASSIPLGANTGELFF
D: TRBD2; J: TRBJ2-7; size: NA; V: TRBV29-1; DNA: TGCAGCGGGACTAGGGATTCCTACGAGCAGTACTTC; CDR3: CSGTRDSYEQYF
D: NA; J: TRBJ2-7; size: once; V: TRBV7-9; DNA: TGTGCCAGCAGCTCAACAGTTGGGAGTTTGTACGAGCAGTACTTC; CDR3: CASSSTVGSLYEQYF
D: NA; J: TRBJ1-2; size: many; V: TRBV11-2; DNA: TGTGCCAGCAGAAACCGGACGGGATATGGCTACACCTTC; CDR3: CASRNRTGYGYTF
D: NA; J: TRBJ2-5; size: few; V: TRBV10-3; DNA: TGTGCCATCAGTGATTACGGATCGGCGGGCCAAGAGACCCAGTACTTC; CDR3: CAISDYGSAGQETQYF
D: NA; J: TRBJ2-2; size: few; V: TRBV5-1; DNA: TGCGCCAGCAGGCAGTACCGGGGCACCGGGGAGCTGTTTTTT; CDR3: CASRQYRGTGELFF
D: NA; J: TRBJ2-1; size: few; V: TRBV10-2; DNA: TGCGCCAGCGGTAGAGGGGGAAATGAGCAGTTCTTC; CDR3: CASGRGGNEQFF
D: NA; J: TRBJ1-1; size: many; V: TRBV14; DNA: TGTGCCAGCAGCCCCCGACTGGATCACACTGAAGCTTTCTTT; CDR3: CASSPRLDHTEAFF
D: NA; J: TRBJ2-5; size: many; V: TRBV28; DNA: TGTGCCAGCAGTTTGACAGTACAAGAGACCCAGTACTTC; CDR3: CASSLTVQETQYF
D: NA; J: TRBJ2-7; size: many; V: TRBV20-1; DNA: TGCAGTGCTAGAAACTACTACGAGCAGTACTTC; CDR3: CSARNYYEQYF
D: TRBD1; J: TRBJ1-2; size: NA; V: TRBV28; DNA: TGTGCCAGCAGCTTAATGGGGATCGCCGGGACAGCCAACTATGGCTACACCTTC; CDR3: CASSLMGIAGTANYGYTF
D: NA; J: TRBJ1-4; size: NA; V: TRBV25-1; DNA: TGTGCCAGCAGTTACCCTCGTAGGGGACCAACTAATGAAAAACTGTTTTTT; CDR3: CASSYPRRGPTNEKLFF
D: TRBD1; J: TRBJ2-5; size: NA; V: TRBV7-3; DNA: TGTGCCAGCAGCCCCAAGACAGGGGGCCAAGAGACCCAGTACTTC; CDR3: CASSPKTGGQETQYF
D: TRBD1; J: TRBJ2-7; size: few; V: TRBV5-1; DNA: TGCGCCAGCAGCGGGACAGGTTTCGAGCAGTACTTC; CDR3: CASSGTGFEQYF
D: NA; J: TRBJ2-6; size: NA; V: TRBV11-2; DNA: TGTGCCAGCAGCTTAGGGGGGAGCTCTGAAGCTTTC; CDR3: CASSLGGSSEAF
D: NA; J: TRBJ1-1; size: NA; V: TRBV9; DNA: TGTGCCAGCCCCCGGTTTCGGGATGAAGCTTTCTTT; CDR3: CASPRFRDEAFF
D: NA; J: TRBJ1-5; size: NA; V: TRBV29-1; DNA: TGCAGCGTTGTTTCCGGGGCCTATCAGCCCCAGCATTTT; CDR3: CSVVSGAYQPQHF
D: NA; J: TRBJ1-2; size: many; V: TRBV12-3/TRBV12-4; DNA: TGTGCCAGCAGGTTCCCCGACGGGGGATATGGCTACACCTTC; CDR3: CASRFPDGGYGYTF
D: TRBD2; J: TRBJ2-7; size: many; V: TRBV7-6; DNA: TGTGCCAGCAGCTTAGGTCCCCCCACTAGCGACTACGAGCAGTACTTC; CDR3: CASSLGPPTSDYEQYF
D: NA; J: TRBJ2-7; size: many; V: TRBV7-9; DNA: TGTGCCAGCAGCTTAGCGGGCCAGGGCGTCTTCGAGCAGTACTTC; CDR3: CASSLAGQGVFEQYF
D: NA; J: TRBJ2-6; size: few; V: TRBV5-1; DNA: TGCGCCAGCAGCATGGACGGGGGCGGTTTTGGGGCCAACGTCCTGACTTTC; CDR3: CASSMDGGGFGANVLTF